The present TCR beta chain was sequenced within a study of cytomegalovirus exposure and HLA in healthy donors. Assay used: immunoSEQ multiplex PCR; TCRdb lists only in-frame clones, some missing. The data show some 70,000 clones, about 89% seen once. CDR1 SGHTA and CDR2 FQGNSA come from the germline V gene. The CDR3 covers 15 residues. The V segment lost 2 bases and the J segment 8 bases; nucleotides outside the gene matches: 8. Comment on this clone: As yet, its antigen is unknown.

General study findings and limits: Most TCRs appeared rarely, but some public TCRs recurred in many donors. Through in vitro validation, a few CMV-associated chains were shown to be specific for CMV antigens. The classifier, whose performance was assessed in both the original and validation cohorts, reportedly diagnosed cytomegalovirus status with high specificity and sensitivity. The TCR clusters that emerged in the first cohort tended, a later analysis found, to co-occur in the approximately 130 validation repertoires.

J is TRBJ2-4 and V is TRBV7-2; 8 positions agree with TRBD1. This TCR was sampled from a woman aged 18 to 35 in good health and CMV-seronegative. Source material: PBMCs. The CDR3 sequence: CASSLTRTGNDIQYF. For the CDR3, the DNA is TGTGCCAGCAGCTTAACCCGGACAGGGAACGACATTCAGTACTTC.